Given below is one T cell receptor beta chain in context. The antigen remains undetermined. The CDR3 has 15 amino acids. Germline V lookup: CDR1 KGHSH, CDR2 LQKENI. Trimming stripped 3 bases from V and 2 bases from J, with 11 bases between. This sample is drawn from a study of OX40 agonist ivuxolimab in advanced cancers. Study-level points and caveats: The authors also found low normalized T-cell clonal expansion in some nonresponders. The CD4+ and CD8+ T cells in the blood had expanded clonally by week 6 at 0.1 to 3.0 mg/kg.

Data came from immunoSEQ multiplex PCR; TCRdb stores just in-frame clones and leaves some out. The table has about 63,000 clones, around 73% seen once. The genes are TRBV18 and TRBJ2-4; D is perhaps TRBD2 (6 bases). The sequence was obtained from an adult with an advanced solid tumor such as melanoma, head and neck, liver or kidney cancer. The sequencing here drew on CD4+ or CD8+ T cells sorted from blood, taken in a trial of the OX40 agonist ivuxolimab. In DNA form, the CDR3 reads TGTGCCAGCTCACCGATCCGGGGGTCCAAAAACATTCAGTACTTC. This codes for CASSPIRGSKNIQYF.